These 7 T cell receptor beta chains were all obtained from the same sample, sequenced in a study of read filtering for tumor transcriptome and immune sequencing. Molecular barcoded adaptors covering alpha/delta and beta/gamma chains were used on roughly 370 ng RNA. MiXCR was run by TCRdb on the reads, yielding one entry per CDR3 protein. The sample has 39,000 or so distinct CDR3 sequences, 13% to 15% seen once. Sequencing was done on a sample of a population of CD138-negative cells sorted from bone marrow. These receptors were taken from a donor at least 40 years old with multiple myeloma.

In this sample, this clonotype turned up a few times. The chain joins TRBV7-9 to TRBJ2-3; either TRBD1 or TRBD2 may supply D (5 bases each). Germline CDR1 SEHNR, CDR2 FQNEAQ (reference sequence). Trimming shortened V by 8 bases and J by 9 bases, and 21 bases separated the two germline ends. The CDR3 is made up of 14 amino acids. The CDR3 nucleotides are TGTGCCAGCTCGGGGCTAATTGAATATAGGACGCAGTATTTT. Its translation: CASSGLIEYRTQYF.

At least ten counts were recorded for this clonotype. This chain uses TRBV20-1 with TRBJ2-5, with D perhaps TRBD2 (5 bases). The V end was cut by 6 bases, the J end by 5 bases, with 13 bases between. The CDR3 sequence is 12 residues long. Per germline, CDR1 DFQATT and CDR2 SNEGSKA (reference sequence). The CDR3 sequence: CSAVPGLETQYF. CDR3 DNA sequence: TGCAGTGCGGTCCCGGGGTTGGAGACCCAGTACTTC.

This clonotype was found many times. The J gene is TRBJ1-1, the V gene TRBV6-5; D is uncertain. V lost 5 bases and J 9 bases, leaving 19 bases between the germline ends. In germline, CDR1 is MNHEY, CDR2 SVGAGI. This CDR3 comprises 14 residues. The CDR3 protein is CASSPPDITGKAFF. CDR3 nucleotide sequence: TGTGCCAGCAGTCCGCCAGACATAACGGGAAAAGCTTTCTTT.

About this clonotype: A read error is the likely source, as a far larger clone sits one nucleotide away. This chain connects TRBV6-6 to TRBJ2-7; no clear D gene. The germline gives CDR1 MNHNY, CDR2 SVGAGI (reference sequence). The CDR3 loop spans 13 amino acids. The V and J ends lost 2 bases and 0 bases respectively, with 5 bases between them. The CDR3 reads CASSYRSSYEQYF. For the CDR3, the DNA is TGTGCCAGCAGTTACCGGAGCTCCTACGAGCAGTACTTC.

In this sample, this clonotype turned up many times. The J gene is TRBJ2-2, the V gene TRBV19, with TRBD1 matching 7 bases. Germline loops: CDR1 LNHDA, CDR2 SQIVND (reference sequence). The CDR3 covers 15 residues. Germline trimming cut 10 bases from V and 1 base from J; bases unmatched to any gene: 9. In DNA form, the CDR3 reads TGTGCCACCCGGGTTGGGACAGTGAACACCGGGGAGCTGTTTTTT. This codes for CATRVGTVNTGELFF.

The rearrangement links TRBV10-3 to TRBJ2-7, with unresolved D. CDR1 ENHRY and CDR2 SYGVKD come from the germline V gene. This CDR3 has 13 amino acids. Trimming took 3 bases from V and 4 from J, leaving 10 bases between them. The CDR3 loop is CAISEPGEYEQYF. The DNA of the CDR3 is TGTGCCATCAGTGAACCCGGAGAATACGAGCAGTACTTC.

Many counts were recorded for this clonotype. This rearrangement joins TRBV6-5 to TRBJ1-5; D call uncertain. The CDR3 is 15 amino acids. Trimming took off 5 bases at V and 5 bases at J, with 16 bases between the two ends. Germline CDR1 is MNHEY and CDR2 is SVGAGI. CDR3 sequence: CASSPRRHVYQPQHF. DNA of the CDR3: TGTGCCAGCAGTCCAAGAAGACACGTCTATCAGCCCCAGCATTTT.